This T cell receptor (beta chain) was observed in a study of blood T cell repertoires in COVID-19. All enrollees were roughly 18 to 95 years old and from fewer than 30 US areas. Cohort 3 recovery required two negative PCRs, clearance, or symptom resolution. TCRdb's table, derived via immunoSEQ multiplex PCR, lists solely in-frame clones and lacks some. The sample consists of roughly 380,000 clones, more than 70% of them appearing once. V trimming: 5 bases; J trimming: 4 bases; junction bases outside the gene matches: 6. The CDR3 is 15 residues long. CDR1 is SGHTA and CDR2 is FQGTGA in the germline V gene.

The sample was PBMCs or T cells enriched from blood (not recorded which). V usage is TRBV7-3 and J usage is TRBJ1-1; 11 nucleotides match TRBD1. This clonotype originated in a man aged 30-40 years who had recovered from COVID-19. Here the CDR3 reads CASSTSGTGGTEAFF. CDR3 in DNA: TGTGCCAGCAGCACTTCCGGGACAGGGGGCACTGAAGCTTTCTTT.